These 9 T cell receptor beta chains were sequenced from one sample in a study of blood T cells in healthy people across ages. Alongside a J-beta primer mix, a sample-barcoded 5' primer served in a second PCR lasting roughly 6 to 11 cycles. TCRdb used MiXCR to reprocess the 5' RACE reads, holding one entry per CDR3 protein. The sample yields about 810,000 distinct CDR3 sequences, 30% to 45% seen once. The specimen was blood. The receptors shown here come from a man between 18 and 35 years old in good health.

This chain connects TRBV24-1 to TRBJ1-4; D might be TRBD1 (5 bases). Germline CDR1 reads KGHDR; CDR2 reads SFDVKD. V was trimmed by 4 bases and J by 2 bases, leaving 13 bases between them. The CDR3 is made up of 16 amino acids. CDR3 in DNA: TGTGCCACCAGTGACAAAGGACATACCACTAATGAAAAACTGTTTTTT. Encoded protein: CATSDKGHTTNEKLFF.

This chain links TRBV4-2 with TRBJ1-3; D remains unclear. CDR3 length: 17 residues. V was shortened by 0 bases and J by 4 bases, with 16 bases between the two germline ends. CDR1 LGHNA and CDR2 YNFKEQ come from the germline V gene. The CDR3 spells CASSQDLVTARGNTIYF. The DNA of the CDR3 is TGTGCCAGCAGCCAAGATTTGGTGACCGCCAGGGGAAACACCATATATTTT.

There are many counts of this clonotype. The chain recombines TRBV20-1 with TRBJ2-1, with D uncertain. The V end was cut by 5 bases, the J end by 5 bases, with 19 bases between. Per the germline V gene, CDR1 is DFQATT and CDR2 is SNEGSKA (reference sequence). This CDR3 has 15 amino acids. CDR3 coding DNA: TGCAGTGCTCTCCCGTTGAGTAGGGAAAACAATGAGCAGTTCTTC. It translates to CSALPLSRENNEQFF.

This clonotype has only a few counts. A junction boundary mismatches the germline segment, possibly from a read error. The chain is built from TRBV5-1 and TRBJ1-5, with D hard to call. CDR3 length: 14 amino acids. CDR1 is SGHRS and CDR2 is YFSETQ in the germline V gene. The CDR3 DNA reads TGCGCCAGTAGCTTGGAGGGAGGTGAGCAGCCCCAGCATTTT. It is translated as CASSLEGGEQPQHF.

The rearrangement links TRBV7-2 to TRBJ1-6; 9 positions match TRBD1. V dropped 5 bases and J dropped 6; count of bases not matched to a gene: 2. Germline lookup yields CDR1 SGHTA and CDR2 FQGNSA. The CDR3 sequence is 14 residues long. The CDR3 coding sequence is TGTGCCAGCAGCATACAGGGGGCTAATTCACCCCTCCACTTT. Amino acid sequence: CASSIQGANSPLHF.

This clonotype was seen only a few times. This chain joins TRBV7-2 and TRBJ1-1, with a weak D call TRBD1 (6 bases). V lost 6 bases to trimming and J lost 0 bases, with 14 bases between them. The CDR3 extends over 15 amino acids. CDR1 is SGHTA and CDR2 is FQGNSA in the germline V gene. DNA of the CDR3: TGTGCCAGCAGGAAAGGGGGTGGGATGAACACTGAAGCTTTCTTT. Protein sequence: CASRKGGGMNTEAFF.

This clonotype was seen a few times. This chain joins TRBV11-3 and TRBJ2-5, with 7 bases fitting TRBD1. The J call may be faulty, since TRBJ2-7 better matches the DNA end. Germline V gene lookup returns CDR1 SGHNT and CDR2 YENEEA. This CDR3 is 14 amino acids long. The CDR3 DNA reads as TGTGCCAGCAGCCAATCCCCAGGGGGTAACGAGCAGTACTTC. Protein: CASSQSPGGNEQYF.

About this clonotype itself: This may come from a read error, since a much larger clone is one base off. The chain joins TRBV20-1 to TRBJ2-3; 9 nucleotides agree with TRBD1. Germline CDR1 DFQATT, CDR2 SNEGSKA (reference sequence). There are 15 residues in the CDR3. V dropped 5 bases and J dropped 4; count of bases not matched to a gene: 10. The CDR3 nucleotides read TGCAGTGCTGGGACAGGGAGACTTTTGTCAGATACGCAGTATTTT. It translates to CSAGTGRLLSDTQYF.

This clonotype was counted at least ten times. The V and J genes are TRBV7-9 and TRBJ2-1; 7 bases match TRBD1. In germline, CDR1 is SEHNR, CDR2 FQNEAQ (reference sequence). The CDR3 totals 14 residues. Unmatched junction bases numbered 9, after V lost 5 bases and J lost 8 bases. DNA of the CDR3: TGTGCCAGCAGCGCGCGACAGGGAACCGATGAGCAGTTCTTC. This gives the protein CASSARQGTDEQFF.